This T cell receptor beta chain derives from a study of blood T cell repertoires in COVID-19. Looking at the study overall: Samples taken during acute and convalescent COVID-19 were collected in the United States, Italy and Spain. The analysed material was cDNA or gDNA that came from T cells, B-cell-depleted T cells, or PBMCs.

In the authors' methods: Estimation of nucleated cell counts was performed using reference gene primer amplification. Generated by immunoSEQ multiplex PCR, the TCRdb table keeps only in-frame clones and is missing some. For V, J and clone size, that table is used; D and trimming come from the DNA. Of approximately 300,000 clones detected, about 92% appear once; the ten largest clones hold 18%. CDR1 KGHDR and CDR2 SFDVKD come from the germline V gene. The CDR3 covers 19 residues. V lost 3 bases to trimming and J lost 1 base, with 23 bases between them. This sequence was found in a young woman who had recovered from COVID-19. The rearrangement uses TRBV24-1 and TRBJ2-5, with D perhaps matching TRBD1 (6 bases). The specimen was PBMCs or T cells enriched from blood (not recorded which). CDR3 residues: CATSDPTSPGHRPQETQYF. CDR3 coding DNA: TGTGCCACCAGTGATCCGACTTCCCCGGGACACAGACCCCAAGAGACCCAGTACTTC.